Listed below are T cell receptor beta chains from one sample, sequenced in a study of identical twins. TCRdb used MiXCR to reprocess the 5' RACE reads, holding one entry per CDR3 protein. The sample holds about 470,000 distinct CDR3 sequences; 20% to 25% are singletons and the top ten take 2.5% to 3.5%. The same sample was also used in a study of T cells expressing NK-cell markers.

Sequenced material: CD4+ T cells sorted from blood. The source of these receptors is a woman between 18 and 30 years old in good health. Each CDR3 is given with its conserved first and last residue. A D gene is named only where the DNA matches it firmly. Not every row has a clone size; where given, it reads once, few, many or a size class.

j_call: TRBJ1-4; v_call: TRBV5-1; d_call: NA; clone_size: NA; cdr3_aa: CASSFNLAATNEKLFF; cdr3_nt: TGCGCCAGCAGCTTTAATCTCGCAGCCACAAATGAAAAACTGTTTTTT
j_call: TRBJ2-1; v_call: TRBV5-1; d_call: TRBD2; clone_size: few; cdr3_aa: CASSISSGGYNEQFF; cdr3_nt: TGCGCCAGCAGCATATCTAGCGGGGGGTACAATGAGCAGTTCTTC
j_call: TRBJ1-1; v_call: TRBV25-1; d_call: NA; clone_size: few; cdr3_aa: CASSVNREAFF; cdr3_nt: TGTGCCAGCAGTGTGAATAGGGAAGCTTTCTTT
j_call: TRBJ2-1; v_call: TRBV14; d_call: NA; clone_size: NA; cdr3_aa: CASSQDRSGTPFF; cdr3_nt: TGTGCCAGCAGCCAAGATCGCTCGGGAACGCCGTTCTTC
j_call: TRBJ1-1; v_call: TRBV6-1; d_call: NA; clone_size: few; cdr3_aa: CASGKGGTNTEAFF; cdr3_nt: TGTGCCAGCGGTAAAGGGGGGACTAACACTGAAGCTTTCTTT
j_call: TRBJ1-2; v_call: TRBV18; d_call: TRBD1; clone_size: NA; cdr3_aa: CASSPGTAEARYTF; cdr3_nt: TGTGCCAGCTCTCCCGGGACAGCCGAAGCCCGCTACACCTTC
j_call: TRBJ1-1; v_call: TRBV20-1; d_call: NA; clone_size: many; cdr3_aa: CSAISQGNTEAFF; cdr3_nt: TGCAGTGCTATATCGCAGGGGAACACTGAAGCTTTCTTT
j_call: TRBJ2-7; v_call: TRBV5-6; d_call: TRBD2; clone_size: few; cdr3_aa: CASSLRTSGSRWEQYF; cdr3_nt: TGTGCCAGCAGCCTACGGACTAGCGGGAGCAGATGGGAGCAGTACTTC
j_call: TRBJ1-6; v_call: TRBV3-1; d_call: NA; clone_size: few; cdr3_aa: CASSRNSPLHF; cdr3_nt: TGTGCCAGCAGCCGTAATTCACCCCTCCACTTT
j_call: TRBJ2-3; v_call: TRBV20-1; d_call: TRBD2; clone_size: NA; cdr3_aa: CSARVPLAGGPTDTQYF; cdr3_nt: TGCAGTGCTAGAGTCCCTCTAGCGGGAGGGCCCACAGATACGCAGTATTTT
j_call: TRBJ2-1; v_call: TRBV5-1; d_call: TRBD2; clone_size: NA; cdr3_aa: CASSTLLAGAPSRYNEQFF; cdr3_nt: TGCGCCAGCAGCACCCTGTTAGCGGGAGCCCCTTCAAGGTACAATGAGCAGTTCTTC
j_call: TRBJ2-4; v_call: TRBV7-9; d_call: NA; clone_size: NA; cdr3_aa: CASSFDPSKNIQYF; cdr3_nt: TGTGCCAGCAGCTTCGACCCGTCCAAAAACATTCAGTACTTC
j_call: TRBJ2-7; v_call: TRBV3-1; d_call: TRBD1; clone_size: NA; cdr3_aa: CASSLLSQGNTYEQYF; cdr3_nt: TGTGCCAGCAGCCTGTTATCACAGGGGAACACCTACGAGCAGTACTTC
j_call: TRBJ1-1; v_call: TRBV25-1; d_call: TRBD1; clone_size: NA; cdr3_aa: CASSGTGYRAFF; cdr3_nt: TGTGCCAGCAGTGGGACAGGCTATCGAGCTTTCTTT
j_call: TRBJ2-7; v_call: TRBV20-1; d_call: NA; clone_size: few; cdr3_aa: CSAGPPGQRNYEQYF; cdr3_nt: TGCAGTGCTGGCCCACCGGGGCAGCGAAACTACGAGCAGTACTTC
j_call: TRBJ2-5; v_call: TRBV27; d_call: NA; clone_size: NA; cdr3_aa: CASSFRGVQTQYF; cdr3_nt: TGTGCCAGCAGTTTCAGGGGGGTGCAGACCCAGTACTTC
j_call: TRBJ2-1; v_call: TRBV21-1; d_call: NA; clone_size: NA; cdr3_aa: CASSKPGTDEQFF; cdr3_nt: TGTGCCAGCAGCAAACCGGGAACGGATGAGCAGTTCTTC
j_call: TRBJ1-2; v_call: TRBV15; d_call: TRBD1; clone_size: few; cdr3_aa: CATSRDRGQDVNGYTF; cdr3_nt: TGTGCCACCAGCAGAGATAGAGGACAGGACGTTAATGGCTACACCTTC
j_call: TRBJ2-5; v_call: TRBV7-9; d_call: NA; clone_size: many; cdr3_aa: CASSRDVEETQYF; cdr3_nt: TGTGCCAGCAGCCGGGATGTGGAAGAGACCCAGTACTTC
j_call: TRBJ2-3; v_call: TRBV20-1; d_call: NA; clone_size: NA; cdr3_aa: CSAPSGAGGDTQYF; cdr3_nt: TGCAGTGCCCCTTCGGGGGCCGGGGGAGATACGCAGTATTTT
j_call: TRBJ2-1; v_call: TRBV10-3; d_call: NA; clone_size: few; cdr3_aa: CAISPAGGVGSYNEQFF; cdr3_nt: TGTGCCATCAGTCCGGCGGGCGGGGTTGGCTCCTACAATGAGCAGTTCTTC
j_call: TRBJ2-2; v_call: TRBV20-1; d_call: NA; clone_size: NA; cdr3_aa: CSAIRADTGELFF; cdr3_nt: TGCAGTGCTATCCGGGCCGACACCGGGGAGCTGTTTTTT
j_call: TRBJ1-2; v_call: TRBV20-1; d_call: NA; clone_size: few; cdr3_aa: CSVDSQGNYGYTF; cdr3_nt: TGCAGTGTAGATTCACAGGGCAACTATGGCTACACCTTC
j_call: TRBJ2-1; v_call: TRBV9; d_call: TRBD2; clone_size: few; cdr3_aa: CASSGGSGPYNEQFF; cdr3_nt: TGTGCCAGCAGCGGGGGTAGCGGGCCTTACAATGAGCAGTTCTTC
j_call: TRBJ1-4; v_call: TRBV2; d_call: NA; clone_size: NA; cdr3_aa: CASSEEMGVNEKLFF; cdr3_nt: TGTGCCAGCAGTGAAGAGATGGGCGTTAATGAAAAACTGTTTTTT
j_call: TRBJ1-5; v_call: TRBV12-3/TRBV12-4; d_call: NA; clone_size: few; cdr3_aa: CASSFGTQPQHF; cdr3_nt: TGTGCCAGCAGTTTTGGAACTCAGCCCCAGCATTTT
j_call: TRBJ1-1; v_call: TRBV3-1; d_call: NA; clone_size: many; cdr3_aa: CASSRQAGPEAFF; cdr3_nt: TGTGCCAGCAGCCGACAGGCAGGGCCCGAAGCTTTCTTT
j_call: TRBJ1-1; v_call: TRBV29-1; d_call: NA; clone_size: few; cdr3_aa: CSVEGKLWTEAFF; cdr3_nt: TGCAGCGTTGAGGGAAAACTTTGGACTGAAGCTTTCTTT
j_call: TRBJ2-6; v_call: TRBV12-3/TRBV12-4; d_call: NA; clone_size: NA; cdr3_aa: CASSGTGTHPSGANVLTF; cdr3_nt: TGTGCCAGCAGTGGGACCGGGACCCATCCCTCTGGGGCCAACGTCCTGACTTTC
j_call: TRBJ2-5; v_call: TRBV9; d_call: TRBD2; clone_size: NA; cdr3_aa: CASSTNGLAGVETQYF; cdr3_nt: TGTGCCAGCAGCACTAATGGACTAGCGGGCGTGGAGACCCAGTACTTC
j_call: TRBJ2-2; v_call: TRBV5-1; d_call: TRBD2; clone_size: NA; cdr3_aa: CASSLYSGRSGELFF; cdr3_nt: TGCGCCAGCAGCTTGTACAGCGGGAGGTCTGGGGAGCTGTTTTTT
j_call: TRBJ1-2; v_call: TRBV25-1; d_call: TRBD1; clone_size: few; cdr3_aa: CASTQTGGNYGYTF; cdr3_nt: TGTGCCAGCACACAAACAGGGGGCAACTATGGCTACACCTTC
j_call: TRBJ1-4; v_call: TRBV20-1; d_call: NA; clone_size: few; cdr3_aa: CSATSTNEKLFF; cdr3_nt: TGCAGTGCTACATCAACTAATGAAAAACTGTTTTTT
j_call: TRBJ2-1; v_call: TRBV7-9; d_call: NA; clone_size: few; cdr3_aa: CASSLGWADEQFF; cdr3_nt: TGTGCCAGCAGCTTAGGATGGGCCGATGAGCAGTTCTTC
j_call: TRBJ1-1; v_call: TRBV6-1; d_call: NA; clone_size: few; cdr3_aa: CASRTTQTNTEAFF; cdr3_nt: TGTGCCAGCAGGACTACTCAAACGAACACTGAAGCTTTCTTT
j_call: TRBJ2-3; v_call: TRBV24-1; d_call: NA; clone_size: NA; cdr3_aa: CATSERGLSTDTQYF; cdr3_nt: TGTGCCACCAGTGAGAGGGGGTTGAGCACAGATACGCAGTATTTT
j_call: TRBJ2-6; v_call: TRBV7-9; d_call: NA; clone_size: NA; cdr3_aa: CASSPTLGGANVLTF; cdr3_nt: TGTGCCAGCAGCCCTACCCTGGGGGGGGCCAACGTCCTGACTTTC
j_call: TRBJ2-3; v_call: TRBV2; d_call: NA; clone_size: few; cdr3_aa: CASSSHGDTQYF; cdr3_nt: TGTGCCAGCAGTTCCCACGGCGATACGCAGTATTTT
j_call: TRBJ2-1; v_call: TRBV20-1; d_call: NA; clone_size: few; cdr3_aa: CSAPGTTISYNEQFF; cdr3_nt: TGCAGTGCTCCCGGGACCACCATCTCCTACAATGAGCAGTTCTTC
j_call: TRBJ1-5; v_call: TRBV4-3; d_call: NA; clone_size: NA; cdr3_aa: CASSQDWGRGYQPQHF; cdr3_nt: TGCGCCAGCAGCCAAGATTGGGGCAGGGGATATCAGCCCCAGCATTTT
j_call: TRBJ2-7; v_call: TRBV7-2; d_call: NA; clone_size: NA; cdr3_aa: CASSLQRAPGYEQYF; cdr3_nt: TGTGCCAGCAGCTTACAGCGGGCCCCCGGATACGAGCAGTACTTC
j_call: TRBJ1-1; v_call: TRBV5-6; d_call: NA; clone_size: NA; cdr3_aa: CASSSFPVVNTEAFF; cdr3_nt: TGTGCCAGCAGCTCTTTTCCAGTCGTGAACACTGAAGCTTTCTTT